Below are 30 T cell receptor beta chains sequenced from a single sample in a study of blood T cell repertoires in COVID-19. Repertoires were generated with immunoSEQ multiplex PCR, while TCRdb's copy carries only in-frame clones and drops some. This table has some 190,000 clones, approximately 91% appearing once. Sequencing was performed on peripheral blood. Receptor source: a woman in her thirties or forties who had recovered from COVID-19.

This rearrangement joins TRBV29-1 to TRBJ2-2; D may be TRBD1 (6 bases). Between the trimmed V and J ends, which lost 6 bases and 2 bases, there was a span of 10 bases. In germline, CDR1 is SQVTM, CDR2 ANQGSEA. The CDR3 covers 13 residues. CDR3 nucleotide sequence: TGCAGCGTCGGACAGATTAACACCGGGGAGCTGTTTTTT. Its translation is CSVGQINTGELFF.

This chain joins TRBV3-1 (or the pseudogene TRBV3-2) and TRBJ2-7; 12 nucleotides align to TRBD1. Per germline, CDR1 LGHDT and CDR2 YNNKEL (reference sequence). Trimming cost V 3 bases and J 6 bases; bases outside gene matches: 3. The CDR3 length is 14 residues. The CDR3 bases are TGTGCCAGCAGCCAGGGACAGGGGGCAGGCGAGCAGTACTTC. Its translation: CASSQGQGAGEQYF.

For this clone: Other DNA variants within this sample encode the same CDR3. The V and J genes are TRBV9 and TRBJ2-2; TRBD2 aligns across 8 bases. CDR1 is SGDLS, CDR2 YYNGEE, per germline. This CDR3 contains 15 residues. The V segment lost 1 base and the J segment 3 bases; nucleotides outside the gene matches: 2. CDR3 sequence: CASSVTSGYTGELFF. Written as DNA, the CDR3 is TGTGCCAGCAGCGTAACTAGCGGATACACCGGGGAGCTGTTTTTT.

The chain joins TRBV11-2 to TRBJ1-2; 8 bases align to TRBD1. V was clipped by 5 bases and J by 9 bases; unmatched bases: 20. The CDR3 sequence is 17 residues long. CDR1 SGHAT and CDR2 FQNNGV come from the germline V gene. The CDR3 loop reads CASSPQGAGGRTGSYTF. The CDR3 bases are TGTGCCAGCAGCCCGCAGGGGGCAGGGGGCCGGACGGGGAGCTACACCTTC.

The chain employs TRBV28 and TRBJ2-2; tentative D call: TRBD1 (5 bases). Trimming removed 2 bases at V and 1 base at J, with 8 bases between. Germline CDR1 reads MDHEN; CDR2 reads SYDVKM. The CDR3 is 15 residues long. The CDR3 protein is CASSLTRVNTGELFF. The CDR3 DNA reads TGTGCCAGCAGTTTAACCAGGGTGAACACCGGGGAGCTGTTTTTT. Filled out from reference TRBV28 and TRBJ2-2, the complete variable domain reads DVKVTQSSRYLVKRTGEKVFLECVQDMDHENMFWYRQDPGLGLRLIYFSYDVKMKEKGDIPEGYSVSREKKERFSLILESASTNQTSMYLCASSLTRVNTGELFFGEGSRLTVL.

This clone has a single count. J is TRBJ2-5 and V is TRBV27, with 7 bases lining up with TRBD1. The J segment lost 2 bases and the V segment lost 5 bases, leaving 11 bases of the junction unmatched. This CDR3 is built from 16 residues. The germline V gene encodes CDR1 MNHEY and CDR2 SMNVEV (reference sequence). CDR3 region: CASSTSWTGIQETQYF. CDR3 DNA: TGTGCCAGCAGTACCTCGTGGACAGGCATACAAGAGACCCAGTACTTC.

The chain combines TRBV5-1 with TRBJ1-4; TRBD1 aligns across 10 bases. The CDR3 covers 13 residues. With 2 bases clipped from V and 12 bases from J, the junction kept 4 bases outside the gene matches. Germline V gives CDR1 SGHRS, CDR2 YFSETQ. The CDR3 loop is CASSFGQGGQLFF. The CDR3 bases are TGCGCCAGCAGCTTCGGACAGGGGGGACAACTGTTTTTT.

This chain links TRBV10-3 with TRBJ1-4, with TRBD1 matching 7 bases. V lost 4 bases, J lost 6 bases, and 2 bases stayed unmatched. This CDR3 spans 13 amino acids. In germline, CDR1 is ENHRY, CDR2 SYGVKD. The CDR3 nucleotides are TGTGCCATCAGTGCCCAGGGGGATGAAAAACTGTTTTTT. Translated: CAISAQGDEKLFF.

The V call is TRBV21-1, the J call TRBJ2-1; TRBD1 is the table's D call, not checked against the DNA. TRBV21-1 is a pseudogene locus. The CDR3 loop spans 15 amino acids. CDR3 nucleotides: TGTGCCAGCAGCAAGGGGGACAGCCAGGACAATGAGCAGTTCTTC. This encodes CASSKGDSQDNEQFF.

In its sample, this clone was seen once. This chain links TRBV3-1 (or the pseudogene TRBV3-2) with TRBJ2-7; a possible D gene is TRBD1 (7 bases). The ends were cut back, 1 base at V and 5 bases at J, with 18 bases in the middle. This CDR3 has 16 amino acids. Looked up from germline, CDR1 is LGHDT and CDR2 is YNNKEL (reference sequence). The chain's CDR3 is CASSQAGAGGGDEQYF. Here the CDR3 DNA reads TGTGCCAGCAGCCAAGCGGGAGCAGGGGGTGGCGACGAGCAGTACTTC.

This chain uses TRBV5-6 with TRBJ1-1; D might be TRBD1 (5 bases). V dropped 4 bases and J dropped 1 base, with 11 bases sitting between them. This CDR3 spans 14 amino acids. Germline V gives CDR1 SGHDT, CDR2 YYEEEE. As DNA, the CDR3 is TGTGCCAGCAGCCACAGACAGAGGAACACTGAAGCTTTCTTT. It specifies CASSHRQRNTEAFF. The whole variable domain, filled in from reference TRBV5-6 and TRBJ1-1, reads DAGVTQSPTHLIKTRGQQVTLRCSPKSGHDTVSWYQQALGQGPQFIFQYYEEEERQRGNFPDRFSGHQFPNYSSELNVNALLLGDSALYLCASSHRQRNTEAFFGQGTRLTVV.

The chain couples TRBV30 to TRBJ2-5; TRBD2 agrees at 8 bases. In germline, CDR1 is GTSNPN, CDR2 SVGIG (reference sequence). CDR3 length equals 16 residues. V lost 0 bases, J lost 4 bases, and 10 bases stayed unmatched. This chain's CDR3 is CAWSVAGAGPRETQYF. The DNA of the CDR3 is TGTGCCTGGAGTGTAGCGGGGGCGGGTCCACGAGAGACCCAGTACTTC.

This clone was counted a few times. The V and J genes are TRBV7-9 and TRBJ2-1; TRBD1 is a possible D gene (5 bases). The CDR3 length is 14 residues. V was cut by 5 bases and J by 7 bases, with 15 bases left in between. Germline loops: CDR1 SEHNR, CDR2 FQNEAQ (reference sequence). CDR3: CASSQGLWLNEQFF. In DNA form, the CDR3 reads TGTGCCAGCAGCCAGGGCCTATGGCTGAATGAGCAGTTCTTC.

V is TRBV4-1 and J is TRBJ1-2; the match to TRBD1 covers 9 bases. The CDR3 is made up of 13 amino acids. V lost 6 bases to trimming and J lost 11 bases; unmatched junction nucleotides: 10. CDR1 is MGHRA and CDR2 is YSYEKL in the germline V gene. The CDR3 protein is CASRPDRGLRYTF. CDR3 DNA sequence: TGCGCCAGCAGACCGGACAGGGGATTGCGGTACACCTTC.

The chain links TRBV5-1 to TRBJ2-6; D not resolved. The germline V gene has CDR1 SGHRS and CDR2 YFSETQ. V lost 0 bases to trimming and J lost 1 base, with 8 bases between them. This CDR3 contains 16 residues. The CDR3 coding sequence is TGCGCCAGCAGCTTGGAGCCCATGTCTGGGGCCAACGTCCTGACTTTC. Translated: CASSLEPMSGANVLTF. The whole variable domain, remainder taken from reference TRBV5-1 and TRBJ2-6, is KAGVTQTPRYLIKTRGQQVTLSCSPISGHRSVSWYQQTPGQGLQFLFEYFSETQRNKGNFPGRFSGRQFSNSRSEMNVSTLELGDSALYLCASSLEPMSGANVLTFGAGSRLTVL.

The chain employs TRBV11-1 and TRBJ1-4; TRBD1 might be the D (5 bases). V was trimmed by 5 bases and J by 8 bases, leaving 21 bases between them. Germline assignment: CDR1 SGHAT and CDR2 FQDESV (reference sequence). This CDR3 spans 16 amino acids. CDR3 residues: CASSGETPGRTEKLFF. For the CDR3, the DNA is TGTGCCAGCAGCGGGGAAACCCCAGGGCGCACCGAAAAACTGTTTTTT. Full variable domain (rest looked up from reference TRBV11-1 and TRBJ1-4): EAEVAQSPRYKITEKSQAVAFWCDPISGHATLYWYRQILGQGPELLVQFQDESVVDDSQLPKDRFSAERLKGVDSTLKIQPAELGDSAMYLCASSGETPGRTEKLFFGSGTQLSVL.

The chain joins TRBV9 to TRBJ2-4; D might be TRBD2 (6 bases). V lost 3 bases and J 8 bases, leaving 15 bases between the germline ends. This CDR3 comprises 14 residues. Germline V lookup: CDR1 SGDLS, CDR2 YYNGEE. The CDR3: CASSAPGLPDIQYF. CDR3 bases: TGTGCCAGCAGCGCCCCCGGACTACCTGACATTCAGTACTTC.

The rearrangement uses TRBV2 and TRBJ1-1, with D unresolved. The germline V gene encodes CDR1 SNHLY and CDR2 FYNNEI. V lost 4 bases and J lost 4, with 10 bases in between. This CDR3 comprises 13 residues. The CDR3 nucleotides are TGTGCCAGCAGTGTGGAGGAGGGCACTGAAGCTTTCTTT. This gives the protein CASSVEEGTEAFF.

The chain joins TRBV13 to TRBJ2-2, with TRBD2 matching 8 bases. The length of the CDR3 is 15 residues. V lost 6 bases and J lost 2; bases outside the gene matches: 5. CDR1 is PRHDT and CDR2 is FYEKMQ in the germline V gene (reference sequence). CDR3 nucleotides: TGTGCCAGCAGGACTAGCGCCAGTAACACCGGGGAGCTGTTTTTT. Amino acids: CASRTSASNTGELFF.

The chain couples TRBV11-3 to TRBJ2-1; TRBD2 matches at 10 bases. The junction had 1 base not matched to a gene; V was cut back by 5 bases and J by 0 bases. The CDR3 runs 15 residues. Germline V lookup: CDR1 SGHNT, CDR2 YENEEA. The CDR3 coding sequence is TGTGCCAGCAGCAAGCGGGAGGGCTCCTACAATGAGCAGTTCTTC. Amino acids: CASSKREGSYNEQFF.

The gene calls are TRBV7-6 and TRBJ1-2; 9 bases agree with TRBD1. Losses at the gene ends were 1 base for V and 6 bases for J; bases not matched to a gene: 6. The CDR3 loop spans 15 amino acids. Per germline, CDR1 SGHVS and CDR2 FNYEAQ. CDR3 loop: CASSLGPRTGDGYTF. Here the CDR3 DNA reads TGTGCCAGCAGCTTAGGGCCCAGGACAGGGGATGGCTACACCTTC.

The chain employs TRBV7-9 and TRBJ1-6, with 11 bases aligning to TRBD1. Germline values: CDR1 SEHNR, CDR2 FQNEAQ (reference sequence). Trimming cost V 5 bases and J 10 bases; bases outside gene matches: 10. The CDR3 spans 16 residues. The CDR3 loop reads CASSQQAGTGGSPLHF. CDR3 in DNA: TGTGCCAGCAGCCAACAAGCGGGGACAGGGGGATCACCCCTCCACTTT.

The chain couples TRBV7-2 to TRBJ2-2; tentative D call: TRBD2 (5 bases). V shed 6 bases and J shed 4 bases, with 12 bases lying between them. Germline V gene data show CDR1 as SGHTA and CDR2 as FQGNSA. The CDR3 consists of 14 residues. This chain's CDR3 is CASSFPSGTGELFF. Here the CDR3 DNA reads TGTGCCAGCAGTTTTCCCAGCGGCACCGGGGAGCTGTTTTTT.

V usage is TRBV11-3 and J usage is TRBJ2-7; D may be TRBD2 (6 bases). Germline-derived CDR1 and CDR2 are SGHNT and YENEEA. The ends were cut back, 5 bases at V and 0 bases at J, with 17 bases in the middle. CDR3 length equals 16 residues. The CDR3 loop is CASSAAPGLDSYEQYF. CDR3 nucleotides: TGTGCCAGCAGCGCCGCCCCGGGACTGGACTCCTACGAGCAGTACTTC.

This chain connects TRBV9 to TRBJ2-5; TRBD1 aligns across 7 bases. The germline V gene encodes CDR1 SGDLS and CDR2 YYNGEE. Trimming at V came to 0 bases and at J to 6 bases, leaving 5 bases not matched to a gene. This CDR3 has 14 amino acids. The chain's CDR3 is CASSVGGGGQTQYF. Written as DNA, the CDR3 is TGTGCCAGCAGCGTAGGAGGGGGCGGGCAGACCCAGTACTTC. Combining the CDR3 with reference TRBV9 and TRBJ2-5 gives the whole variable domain DSGVTQTPKHLITATGQRVTLRCSPRSGDLSVYWYQQSLDQGLQFLIQYYNGEERAKGNILERFSAQQFPDLHSELNLSSLELGDSALYFCASSVGGGGQTQYFGPGTRLLVL.

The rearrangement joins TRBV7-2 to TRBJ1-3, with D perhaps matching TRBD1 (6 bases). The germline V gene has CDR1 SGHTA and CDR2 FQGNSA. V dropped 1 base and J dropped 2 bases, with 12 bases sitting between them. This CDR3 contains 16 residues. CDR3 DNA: TGTGCCAGCAGCTTAGGAGGCAGGGGAGCTGGAAACACCATATATTTT. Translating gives CASSLGGRGAGNTIYF.

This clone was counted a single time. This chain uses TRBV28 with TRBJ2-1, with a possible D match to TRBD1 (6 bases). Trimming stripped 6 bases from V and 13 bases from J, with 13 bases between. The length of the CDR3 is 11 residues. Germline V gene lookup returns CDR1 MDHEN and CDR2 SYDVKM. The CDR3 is CASSGQTPQFF. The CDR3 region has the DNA TGTGCCAGCAGCGGACAGACCCCCCAGTTCTTC.

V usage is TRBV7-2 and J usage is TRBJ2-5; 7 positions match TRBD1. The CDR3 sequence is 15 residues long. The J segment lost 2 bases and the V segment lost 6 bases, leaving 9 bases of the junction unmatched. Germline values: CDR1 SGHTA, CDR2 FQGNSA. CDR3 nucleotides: TGTGCCAGCAGTTCCCGGGGCAGGGGGCAAGAGACCCAGTACTTC. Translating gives CASSSRGRGQETQYF.

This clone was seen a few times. CDR3 in amino acids: CASSSLGDSYNSPLHF. In DNA, the CDR3 is TGTGCCAGCAGCTCGCTAGGGGACTCCTATAATTCACCCCTCCACTTT. V gene TRBV7-9 combines with J gene TRBJ1-6, with D maybe TRBD1 (5 bases). V lost 4 bases and J 0 bases, leaving 10 bases between the germline ends. From germline, CDR1 is SEHNR and CDR2 FQNEAQ (reference sequence). The CDR3 covers 16 residues.

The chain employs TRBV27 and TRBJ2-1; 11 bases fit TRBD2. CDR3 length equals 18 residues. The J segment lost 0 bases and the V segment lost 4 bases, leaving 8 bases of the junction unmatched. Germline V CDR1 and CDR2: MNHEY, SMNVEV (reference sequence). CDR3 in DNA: TGTGCCAGCAGTTCAGGGGTAGCGGGAGGGTTCTCCTACAATGAGCAGTTCTTC. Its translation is CASSSGVAGGFSYNEQFF.